Presented here are 6 T cell receptor beta chains from one specimen sequenced in a study of blood T cell repertoires in COVID-19. Profiling relied on immunoSEQ multiplex PCR, and the TCRdb table lists in-frame clones only, not all of them. The sample contains approximately 120,000 clones, 85% to 90% of which appear only once. Input material: peripheral blood. Source of these receptors: a man aged 45-60 years with acute or convalescent COVID-19.

This chain uses TRBV6-5 with TRBJ1-1, with a weak D call TRBD1 (5 bases). The CDR3 has 13 residues. V was shortened by 6 bases and J by 0 bases, with 8 bases between the two germline ends. CDR1 is MNHEY and CDR2 is SVGAGI in the germline V gene. CDR3 region: CASSETVNTEAFF. For the CDR3, the DNA is TGTGCCAGCAGCGAGACAGTGAACACTGAAGCTTTCTTT.

The V call is TRBV6-5, the J call TRBJ2-5; maybe TRBD1 (6 bases). The CDR3 runs to 12 residues. Trimming stripped 11 bases from V and 8 bases from J, with 18 bases between. Germline V CDR1 and CDR2: MNHEY, SVGAGI. In DNA, the CDR3 is TGTGCCGTACGGGACACCATCGCAACCCAGTACTTC. It is translated as CAVRDTIATQYF.

The chain has TRBV2 and TRBJ1-6, with no clear D. Germline values: CDR1 SNHLY, CDR2 FYNNEI. The CDR3 consists of 15 residues. The germline V and J ends were trimmed by 8 bases and 9 bases, with 20 bases remaining between them. The CDR3 loop reads CASVSYGSGSSPLHF. Written as DNA, the CDR3 is TGTGCCAGCGTATCATATGGGAGTGGGAGTTCACCCCTCCACTTT.

The CDR3, as DNA: TGTGCCACCGTCGTTGGGACTAGCGGGGTCGAGCAGTACTTC. It translates to CATVVGTSGVEQYF. The chain combines TRBV10-3 with TRBJ2-7, with TRBD2 matching 13 bases. With 10 bases clipped from V and 6 bases from J, the junction kept 9 bases outside the gene matches. There are 14 residues in the CDR3. Germline CDR1 is ENHRY and CDR2 is SYGVKD.

This chain uses TRBV7-2 with TRBJ2-7; 9 bases fit TRBD2. The V gene's germline CDR1 is SGHTA and CDR2 FQGNSA. The length of the CDR3 is 15 residues. The trim removed 6 bases at V and 7 bases at J, leaving 13 bases unmatched. CDR3 bases: TGTGCCAGCAGTCCCATGGCGGGAGGGTCGGGGGAGCAGTACTTC. Its translation: CASSPMAGGSGEQYF.

The chain carries TRBV27 and TRBJ1-1; D gene uncertain. Looked up from germline, CDR1 is MNHEY and CDR2 is SMNVEV (reference sequence). The CDR3 runs to 16 residues. Trimming left V 4 bases short and J 1 base short, with 16 bases between. The CDR3 coding sequence is TGTGCCAGCAGTTCAACCTTTCACTTTTCGAACACTGAAGCTTTCTTT. It encodes CASSSTFHFSNTEAFF.